Each of the 26 T cell receptor beta chains below was sequenced from the same sample in a study of T cell repertoires in cytomegalovirus infection. Their antigen targets remain unknown. TCRdb used MiXCR to reprocess the reads, holding one entry per CDR3 protein. This sample has roughly 160,000 distinct CDR3 sequences, with about 20% found just once. The material sequenced was CD8+ T cells from cultured PBMCs, taken from culture after CMV antigen stimulation. All receptors derive from a human donor in good health (CMV status not recorded). Some clones in this sample may be carry-over from other donors' samples.

V usage is TRBV12-3 or TRBV12-4 and J usage is TRBJ2-5, with D possibly TRBD1 on 6 matching bases. The V end lost 4 bases, the J end lost 5 bases, and 14 bases lay between the germline ends. This CDR3 is 14 amino acids long. CDR3 DNA sequence: TGTGCCAGCAGTTCTAGGGGGATCAAGGAGACCCAGTACTTC. Translating gives CASSSRGIKETQYF.

The V and J genes are TRBV7-8 and TRBJ1-5; D unresolved. Trimming stripped 3 bases from V and 6 bases from J, with 15 bases between. Germline assignment: CDR1 SGHVS and CDR2 FQNEAQ. This CDR3 is built from 15 residues. CDR3 nucleotide sequence: TGTGCCAGCAGCTTTTTAATGACTCGGGGTCAGCCCCAGCATTTT. Encoded protein: CASSFLMTRGQPQHF.

This chain uses TRBV7-2 with TRBJ1-5; 9 nucleotides line up with TRBD1. The germline V gene has CDR1 SGHTA and CDR2 FQGNSA. Germline trimming cut 5 bases from V and 0 bases from J; bases unmatched to any gene: 14. The CDR3 loop spans 19 amino acids. DNA for the CDR3: TGTGCCAGCAGCCTCCTCCGGGACAGGGAGCCCAATAGCAATCAGCCCCAGCATTTT. Translating it yields CASSLLRDREPNSNQPQHF.

This clonotype was counted a few times. V is TRBV27 and J is TRBJ1-5; D is possibly TRBD1 (6 bases). CDR1 is MNHEY and CDR2 is SMNVEV in the germline V gene (reference sequence). The CDR3 loop spans 14 amino acids. The ends were cut back, 8 bases at V and 3 bases at J, with 14 bases in the middle. The CDR3 DNA is TGTGCCAGCCGGTATGGGGGGGCCAATCAGCCCCAGCATTTT. It translates to CASRYGGANQPQHF.

This clonotype has only a few counts. This chain connects TRBV4-2 to TRBJ2-7, with D perhaps TRBD2 (5 bases). This CDR3 is built from 14 residues. V gave up 1 base and J gave up 2 bases, with 9 bases separating them. In germline, CDR1 is LGHNA, CDR2 YNFKEQ. CDR3 in amino acids: CASSQAGMTYEQYF. DNA for the CDR3: TGTGCCAGCAGCCAAGCGGGGATGACCTACGAGCAGTACTTC.

This rearrangement joins TRBV7-8 to TRBJ1-1, with TRBD1 matching 8 bases. V lost 4 bases and J lost 4; bases outside the gene matches: 5. Germline V gene lookup returns CDR1 SGHVS and CDR2 FQNEAQ. The CDR3 is made up of 14 amino acids. The CDR3 is CASSYGQGGTEAFF. The CDR3 DNA follows: TGTGCCAGCAGCTACGGACAGGGTGGCACTGAAGCTTTCTTT.

V gene TRBV29-1 combines with J gene TRBJ1-2, with unresolved D. The germline V and J ends were trimmed by 2 bases and 12 bases, with 13 bases remaining between them. CDR1 SQVTM and CDR2 ANQGSEA come from the germline V gene. This CDR3 contains 11 residues. CDR3 residues: CSVEKGPANTF. Here the CDR3 DNA reads TGCAGCGTTGAAAAAGGACCGGCGAACACCTTC. Full variable domain (rest looked up from reference TRBV29-1 and TRBJ1-2): SAVISQKPSRDICQRGTSLTIQCQVDSQVTMMFWYRQQPGQSLTLIATANQGSEATYESGFVIDKFPISRPNLTFSTLTVSNMSPEDSSIYLCSVEKGPANTFGSGTRLTVV.

J is TRBJ2-7 and V is TRBV7-6; 8 bases map to TRBD1. The CDR3 consists of 14 residues. V lost 5 bases and J lost 8; bases outside the gene matches: 11. Per the germline V gene, CDR1 is SGHVS and CDR2 is FNYEAQ. CDR3 region: CASSQPGQDIKQYF. In nucleotides, the CDR3 is TGTGCCAGCAGCCAACCGGGACAGGATATTAAGCAGTACTTC.

The CDR3 DNA is TGTGCCAGCAGCTTAGCGGGGCGGCCAGATACGCAGTATTTT. This encodes CASSLAGRPDTQYF. This rearrangement joins TRBV7-9 to TRBJ2-3, with TRBD1 as a possible D gene (5 bases). The length of the CDR3 is 14 residues. Germline values: CDR1 SEHNR, CDR2 FQNEAQ (reference sequence). V lost 0 bases and J lost 4, with 8 bases in between.

This chain uses TRBV28 with TRBJ1-5; 7 bases fit TRBD1. The germline gives CDR1 MDHEN, CDR2 SYDVKM. Losses at the gene ends were 8 bases for V and 2 bases for J; bases not matched to a gene: 15. This CDR3 spans 17 amino acids. The CDR3 coding sequence is TGTGCCAGCTCTCACTCCTCTTGGGACAGAGGCAATCAGCCCCAGCATTTT. It is translated as CASSHSSWDRGNQPQHF.

The chain recombines TRBV5-6 with TRBJ2-7; the D gene is possibly TRBD1 (5 bases). This CDR3 is 15 amino acids long. Germline CDR1 and CDR2: SGHDT and YYEEEE. Trimming shortened V by 3 bases and J by 4 bases, and 17 bases separated the two germline ends. The CDR3 DNA is TGTGCCAGCAGCTCTGACAGCGTGTCCGTGTACGAGCAGTACTTC. It specifies CASSSDSVSVYEQYF.

The V gene is TRBV5-1, the J gene TRBJ2-5, with TRBD1 matching 7 bases. Losses at the gene ends were 10 bases for V and 2 bases for J; bases not matched to a gene: 14. This CDR3 comprises 15 residues. The germline V gene has CDR1 SGHRS and CDR2 YFSETQ. In nucleotides, the CDR3 is TGCGCCGGAATGGGCCCGGACAGGCTACAAGAGACCCAGTACTTC. It encodes CAGMGPDRLQETQYF.

This clonotype was seen more than once but under ten times. The J gene is TRBJ2-7, the V gene TRBV25-1, with 10 bases matching TRBD1. The CDR3 loop spans 14 amino acids. The germline V gene encodes CDR1 MGHDK and CDR2 SYGVNS. V lost 5 bases, J lost 5 bases, and 6 bases stayed unmatched. The CDR3 coding sequence is TGTGCCAGCAGTCCCGGGACAGGGGCCCACGAGCAGTACTTC. Encoded protein: CASSPGTGAHEQYF.

This clonotype has a handful of counts. The genes are TRBV7-2 and TRBJ2-5; TRBD2 matches at 11 bases. This CDR3 has 16 residues. Trimming at V came to 2 bases and at J to 5 bases, leaving 7 bases not matched to a gene. CDR1 is SGHTA and CDR2 is FQGNSA in the germline V gene. CDR3 bases: TGTGCCAGCAGCTTAATAGCGGGGGGGCCTTGGGAGACCCAGTACTTC. Translation: CASSLIAGGPWETQYF.

This clonotype was seen only a few times. The chain recombines TRBV7-2 with TRBJ1-4; tentative D call: TRBD1 (6 bases). Trimming stripped 4 bases from V and 5 bases from J, with 14 bases between. CDR3 length: 15 amino acids. The germline gives CDR1 SGHTA, CDR2 FQGNSA. CDR3 loop: CASSSRGNRNEKLFF. For the CDR3, the DNA is TGTGCCAGCAGCTCCAGGGGAAACCGGAATGAAAAACTGTTTTTT.

This clonotype has at least ten counts. The CDR3 here is CASSWNHNEQFF. CDR3 bases: TGTGCCAGCAGTTGGAACCACAATGAGCAGTTCTTC. This chain uses TRBV5-4 with TRBJ2-1; the D is unclear. Trimming removed 5 bases from V and 5 bases from J, with 8 bases in between. The germline V gene has CDR1 SGHNT and CDR2 YYREEE (reference sequence). The CDR3 loop spans 12 amino acids.

This clonotype has just a few counts. The chain has TRBV7-2 and TRBJ1-5; D not resolved. This CDR3 has 17 amino acids. Germline CDR1 reads SGHTA; CDR2 reads FQGNSA. Trimming stripped 5 bases from V and 3 bases from J, with 20 bases between. The CDR3, as DNA: TGTGCCAGCAGCACCCCCAAACACACCCCGCACAATCAGCCCCAGCATTTT. Translation: CASSTPKHTPHNQPQHF.

This clonotype was seen a few times. The chain joins TRBV12-3 or TRBV12-4 to TRBJ2-7; D may be TRBD2 (6 bases). The CDR3 is made up of 15 amino acids. V dropped 6 bases and J dropped 4 bases, with 19 bases sitting between them. CDR3 in amino acids: CASSPSGRDFYEQYF. As DNA, the CDR3 is TGTGCCAGCAGCCCTTCCGGGCGGGACTTTTACGAGCAGTACTTC.

This clonotype has more than one count but fewer than ten. The genes are TRBV7-8 and TRBJ2-1; the match to TRBD2 covers 8 bases. CDR1 SGHVS and CDR2 FQNEAQ come from the germline V gene. J gave up 2 bases and V 5 bases, and 8 bases lay outside the gene matches. The CDR3 spans 16 residues. This chain's CDR3 is CASSPGLVRPYNEQFF. Here the CDR3 DNA reads TGTGCCAGCAGCCCGGGACTAGTACGTCCCTACAATGAGCAGTTCTTC.

This clonotype has more than one count but fewer than ten. This sequence joins TRBV27 and TRBJ1-2; 10 bases match TRBD1. Germline trimming cut 6 bases from V and 5 bases from J; bases unmatched to any gene: 9. The CDR3 extends over 15 amino acids. Germline-derived CDR1 and CDR2 are MNHEY and SMNVEV (reference sequence). In nucleotides, the CDR3 is TGTGCCAGCAGCCCTGGGACAGGGGTCAAGTATGGCTACACCTTC. It yields the protein CASSPGTGVKYGYTF.

This clonotype turned up a few times. The rearrangement uses TRBV30 and TRBJ1-4; no firm D call. CDR1 is GTSNPN and CDR2 is SVGIG in the germline V gene (reference sequence). V was clipped by 0 bases and J by 6 bases, with 14 bases between them. This CDR3 has 15 amino acids. CDR3 residues: CAWSVRLRRDEKLFF. The CDR3 nucleotides read TGTGCCTGGAGTGTACGGTTGAGGAGAGATGAAAAACTGTTTTTT.

This clonotype was seen more than once but under ten times. The chain is built from TRBV20-1 and TRBJ2-1; D uncertain. The CDR3 runs to 13 residues. The V gene's germline CDR1 is DFQATT and CDR2 SNEGSKA (reference sequence). V shed 5 bases and J shed 6 bases, with 14 bases lying between them. CDR3 protein: CSAHNTYLNEQFF. For the CDR3, the DNA is TGCAGTGCTCATAATACCTACCTCAATGAGCAGTTCTTC.

The CDR3 region is CASRNRGPYNEQFF. CDR3 in DNA: TGTGCCAGCAGGAACAGGGGTCCCTACAATGAGCAGTTCTTC. J is TRBJ2-1 and V is TRBV12-3 or TRBV12-4; 7 bases fit TRBD1. Losses at the gene ends were 6 bases for V and 2 bases for J; bases not matched to a gene: 4. This CDR3 contains 14 residues.

The chain is built from TRBV27 and TRBJ1-2; unclear D gene. Germline lookup yields CDR1 MNHEY and CDR2 SMNVEV (reference sequence). This CDR3 is 13 amino acids long. V was clipped by 4 bases and J by 3 bases, with 9 bases between them. In DNA form, the CDR3 reads TGTGCCAGCAGTTCGGGCCTCTACTATGGCTACACCTTC. Protein sequence: CASSSGLYYGYTF.

This clonotype was seen a few times. The chain has TRBV11-2 and TRBJ1-6; D remains unclear. Trimming shortened V by 1 base and J by 10 bases, and 20 bases separated the two germline ends. CDR1 is SGHAT and CDR2 is FQNNGV in the germline V gene. The length of the CDR3 is 17 residues. CDR3 amino acids: CASSLGYTAEGGSPLHF. The CDR3 DNA is TGTGCCAGCAGCTTAGGATACACCGCAGAGGGAGGATCACCCCTCCACTTT. The variable domain in full, completed from reference TRBV11-2 and TRBJ1-6, reads EAGVAQSPRYKIIEKRQSVAFWCNPISGHATLYWYQQILGQGPKLLIQFQNNGVVDDSQLPKDRFSAERLKGVDSTLKIQPAKLEDSAVYLCASSLGYTAEGGSPLHFGNGTRLTVT.

In this sample, this clonotype is medium-sized. The V gene is TRBV7-9, the J gene TRBJ1-1; TRBD1 is a possible D gene (5 bases). V was trimmed by 0 bases and J by 2 bases, leaving 10 bases between them. Germline V lookup: CDR1 SEHNR, CDR2 FQNEAQ (reference sequence). The CDR3 is 15 amino acids. CDR3 region: CASSLARGLNTEAFF. The CDR3 DNA reads TGTGCCAGCAGCTTAGCACGGGGGTTAAACACTGAAGCTTTCTTT.